This paragraph reports one T cell receptor beta chain. Its antigen is currently unknown. Trimming pared 4 bases from V and 0 bases from J, leaving 14 bases between. Germline V gene data show CDR1 as SGHRS and CDR2 as YFSETQ. The CDR3 has 15 residues. The record originates from a study of graft-versus-host responses after intestinal transplantation. As for the study in general: Every transplant recipient was induced with anti-thymocyte globulin, then maintained on tacrolimus and steroids for approximately three years.

Profiling relied on immunoSEQ multiplex PCR, and the TCRdb table lists in-frame clones only, not all of them. The table includes about 84,000 clones, 75% to 95% detected once. Source: unstimulated CD4+ T cells sorted from spleen or lymph node cells, taken before transplant. This clonotype was sampled from a human donor who was the organ donor for an intestinal transplant. The V gene is TRBV5-1, the J gene TRBJ2-7; tentatively, D is TRBD1 (6 bases). DNA for the CDR3: TGCGCCAGCAGCCCCCTACAGGGCACCTCCTACGAGCAGTACTTC. Amino acid sequence: CASSPLQGTSYEQYF.